This TCR beta chain was observed in a study of blood T cells in healthy people across ages. V trimming: 3 bases; J trimming: 7 bases; junction bases outside the gene matches: 9. Germline V gene sequence: CDR1 SGHTA, CDR2 FQGTGA. The length of the CDR3 is 15 residues. Together with a sample-barcoded 5' primer, a J-beta primer mix was included in a second PCR lasting about 6 to 11 cycles. TCRdb reanalysed the 5' RACE reads using MiXCR and keeps one entry per CDR3 protein. The sample lists hundreds of thousands of distinct CDR3 sequences; 22% were seen once. Whenever a sample was processed, at least 7 million PBMCs were isolated.

The sequencing sample was made of blood. The sequence was collected from a man in his 70s in good health. J is TRBJ2-1 and V is TRBV7-3; TRBD2 matches at 7 bases. Here the CDR3 reads CASSLIVGTTNEQFF. The CDR3 DNA reads as TGTGCCAGCAGCTTGATCGTCGGGACTACGAATGAGCAGTTCTTC.